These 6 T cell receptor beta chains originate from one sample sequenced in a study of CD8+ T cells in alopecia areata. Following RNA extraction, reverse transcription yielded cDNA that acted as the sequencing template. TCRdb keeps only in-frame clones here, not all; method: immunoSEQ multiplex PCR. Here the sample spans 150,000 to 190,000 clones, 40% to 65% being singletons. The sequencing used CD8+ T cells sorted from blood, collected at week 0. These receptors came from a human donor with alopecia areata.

CDR3 coding DNA: TGCGCCAGCAGCCAAGATGTCCGTAGCGGCAACTACGAGCAGTACTTC. Its protein product is CASSQDVRSGNYEQYF. V is TRBV4-3 and J is TRBJ2-7; D may be TRBD2 (6 bases). This CDR3 contains 16 residues. From germline, CDR1 is LGHNA and CDR2 YSLEER. Deletions cut 0 bases from V and 3 bases from J, with 15 bases between.

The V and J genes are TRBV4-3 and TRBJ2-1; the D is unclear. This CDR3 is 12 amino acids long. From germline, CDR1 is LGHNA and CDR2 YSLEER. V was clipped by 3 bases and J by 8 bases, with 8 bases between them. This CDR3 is CASSQGSDEQFF. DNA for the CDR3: TGCGCCAGCAGCCAGGGATCAGATGAGCAGTTCTTC.

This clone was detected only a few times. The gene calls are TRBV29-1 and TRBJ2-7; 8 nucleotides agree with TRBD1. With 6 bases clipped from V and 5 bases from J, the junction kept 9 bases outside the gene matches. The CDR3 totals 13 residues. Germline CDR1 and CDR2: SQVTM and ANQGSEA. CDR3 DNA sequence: TGCAGCGTCCTCGGACAGGGAACGGACGAGCAGTACTTC. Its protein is CSVLGQGTDEQYF.

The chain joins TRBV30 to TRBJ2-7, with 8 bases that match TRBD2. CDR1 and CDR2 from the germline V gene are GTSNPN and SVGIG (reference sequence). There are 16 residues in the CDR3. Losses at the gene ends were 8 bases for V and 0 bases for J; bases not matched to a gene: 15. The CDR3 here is CASSPLAGRSSYEQYF. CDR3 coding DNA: TGTGCCAGTAGTCCATTAGCGGGGAGGAGCTCCTACGAGCAGTACTTC.

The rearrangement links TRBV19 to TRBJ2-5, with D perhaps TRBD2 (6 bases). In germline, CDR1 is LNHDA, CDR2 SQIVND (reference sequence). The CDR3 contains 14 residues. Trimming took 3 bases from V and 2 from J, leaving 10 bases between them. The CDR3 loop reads CASSIGGTQETQYF. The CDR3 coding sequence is TGTGCCAGTAGTATCGGTGGGACTCAAGAGACCCAGTACTTC.

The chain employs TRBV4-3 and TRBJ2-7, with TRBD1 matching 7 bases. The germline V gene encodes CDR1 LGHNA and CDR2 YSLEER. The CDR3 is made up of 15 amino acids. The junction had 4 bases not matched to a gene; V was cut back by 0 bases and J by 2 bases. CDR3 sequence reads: CASSQDAGTAYEQYF. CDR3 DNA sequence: TGCGCCAGCAGCCAAGACGCCGGGACAGCCTACGAGCAGTACTTC.